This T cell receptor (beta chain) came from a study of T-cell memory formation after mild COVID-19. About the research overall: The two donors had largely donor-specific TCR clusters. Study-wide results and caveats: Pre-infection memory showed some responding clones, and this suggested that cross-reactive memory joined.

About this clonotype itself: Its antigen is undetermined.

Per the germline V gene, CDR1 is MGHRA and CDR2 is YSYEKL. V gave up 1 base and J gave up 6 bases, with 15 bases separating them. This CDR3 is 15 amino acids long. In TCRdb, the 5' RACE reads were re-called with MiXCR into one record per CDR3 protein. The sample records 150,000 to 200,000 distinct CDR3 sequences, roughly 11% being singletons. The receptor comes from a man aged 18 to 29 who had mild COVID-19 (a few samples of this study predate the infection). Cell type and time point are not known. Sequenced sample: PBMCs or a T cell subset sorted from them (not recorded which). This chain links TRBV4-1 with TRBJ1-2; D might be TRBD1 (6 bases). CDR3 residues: CASSQGTSRGNGYTF. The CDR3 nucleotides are TGCGCCAGCAGCCAAGGTACTAGCAGGGGAAATGGCTACACCTTC.